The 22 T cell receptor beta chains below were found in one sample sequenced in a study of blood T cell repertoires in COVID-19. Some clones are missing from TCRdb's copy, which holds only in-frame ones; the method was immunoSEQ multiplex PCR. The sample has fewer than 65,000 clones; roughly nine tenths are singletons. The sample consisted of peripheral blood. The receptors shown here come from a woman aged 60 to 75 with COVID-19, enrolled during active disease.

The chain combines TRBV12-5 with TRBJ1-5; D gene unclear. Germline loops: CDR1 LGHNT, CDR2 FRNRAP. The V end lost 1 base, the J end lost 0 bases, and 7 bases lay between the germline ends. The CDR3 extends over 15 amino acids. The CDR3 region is CASGLATISNQPQHF. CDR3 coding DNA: TGTGCTAGTGGTTTGGCCACTATTAGCAATCAGCCCCAGCATTTT.

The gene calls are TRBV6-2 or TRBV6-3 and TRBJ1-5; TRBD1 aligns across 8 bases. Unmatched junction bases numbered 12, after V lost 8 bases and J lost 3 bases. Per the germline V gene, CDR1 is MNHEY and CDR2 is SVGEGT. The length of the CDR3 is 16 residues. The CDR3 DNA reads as TGTGCCAGCCGTTCGATTAGGACAGGGCTCAATCAGCCCCAGCATTTT. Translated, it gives CASRSIRTGLNQPQHF.

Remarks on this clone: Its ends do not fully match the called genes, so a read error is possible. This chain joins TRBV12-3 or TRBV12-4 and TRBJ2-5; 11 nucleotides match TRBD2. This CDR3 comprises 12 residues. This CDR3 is CASSLSLGLADF. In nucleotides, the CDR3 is TGTGCCAGCAGTTTAAGCTTGGGACTAGCGGACTTC.

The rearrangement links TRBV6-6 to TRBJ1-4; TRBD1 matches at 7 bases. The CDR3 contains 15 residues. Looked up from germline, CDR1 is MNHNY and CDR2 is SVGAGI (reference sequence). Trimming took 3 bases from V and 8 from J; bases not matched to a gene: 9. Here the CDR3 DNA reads TGTGCCAGCAGTTATGGAGGGACAGTGATAGAAAAACTGTTTTTT. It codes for CASSYGGTVIEKLFF.

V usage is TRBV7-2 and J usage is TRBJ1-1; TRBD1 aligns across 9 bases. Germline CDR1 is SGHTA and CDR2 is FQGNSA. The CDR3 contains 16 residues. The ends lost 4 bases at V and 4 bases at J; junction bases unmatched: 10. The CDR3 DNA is TGTGCCAGCAGCTCCCCTGGGACAGGGAAGGGCACTGAAGCTTTCTTT. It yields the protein CASSSPGTGKGTEAFF.

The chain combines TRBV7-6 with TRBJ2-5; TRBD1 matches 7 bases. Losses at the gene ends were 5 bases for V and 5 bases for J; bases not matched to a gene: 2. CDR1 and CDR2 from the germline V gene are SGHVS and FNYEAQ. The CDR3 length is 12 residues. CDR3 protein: CASSNRGETQYF. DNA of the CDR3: TGTGCCAGCAGCAACAGGGGTGAGACCCAGTACTTC.

CDR3 DNA sequence: TGCGCCAGCAGCCTCACTAGTTCCCGGGAGACCCAGTACTTC. Protein: CASSLTSSRETQYF. The chain has TRBV5-1 and TRBJ2-5, with D tentatively TRBD2 (5 bases). Germline CDR1 SGHRS, CDR2 YFSETQ. V was cut by 4 bases and J by 5 bases, with 15 bases left in between. This CDR3 has 14 residues.

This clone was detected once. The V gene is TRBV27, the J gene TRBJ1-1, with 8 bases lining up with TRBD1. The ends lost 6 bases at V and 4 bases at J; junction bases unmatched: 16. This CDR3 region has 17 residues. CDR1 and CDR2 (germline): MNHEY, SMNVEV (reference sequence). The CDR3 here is CASRDLGQARGLTEAFF. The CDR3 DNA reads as TGTGCCAGCAGAGATCTGGGCCAGGCCAGGGGGCTCACTGAAGCTTTCTTT.

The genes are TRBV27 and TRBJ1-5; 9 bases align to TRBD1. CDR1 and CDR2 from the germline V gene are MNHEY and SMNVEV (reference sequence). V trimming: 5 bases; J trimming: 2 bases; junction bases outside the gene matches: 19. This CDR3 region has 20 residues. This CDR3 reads CASSPLLTGGSRVGNQPQHF. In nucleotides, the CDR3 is TGTGCCAGCAGTCCCCTCCTAACAGGGGGCTCTCGAGTAGGCAATCAGCCCCAGCATTTT.

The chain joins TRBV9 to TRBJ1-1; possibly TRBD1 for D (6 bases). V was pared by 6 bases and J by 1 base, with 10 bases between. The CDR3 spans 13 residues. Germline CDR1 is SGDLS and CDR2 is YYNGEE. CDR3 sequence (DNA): TGTGCCAGCAATGGCAGGGGGAACACTGAAGCTTTCTTT. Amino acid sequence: CASNGRGNTEAFF.

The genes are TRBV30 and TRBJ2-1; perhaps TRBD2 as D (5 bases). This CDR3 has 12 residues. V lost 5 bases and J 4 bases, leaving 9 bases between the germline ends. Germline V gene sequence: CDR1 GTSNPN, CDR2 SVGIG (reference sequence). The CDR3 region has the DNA TGTGCCTGGGCAAGGACTTACAATGAGCAGTTCTTC. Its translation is CAWARTYNEQFF.

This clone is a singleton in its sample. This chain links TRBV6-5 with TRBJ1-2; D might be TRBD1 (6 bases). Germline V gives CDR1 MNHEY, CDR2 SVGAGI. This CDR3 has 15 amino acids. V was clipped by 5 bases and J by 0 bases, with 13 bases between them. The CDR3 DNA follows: TGTGCCAGCAGTAACTACGACAGGACTAACTATGGCTACACCTTC. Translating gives CASSNYDRTNYGYTF.

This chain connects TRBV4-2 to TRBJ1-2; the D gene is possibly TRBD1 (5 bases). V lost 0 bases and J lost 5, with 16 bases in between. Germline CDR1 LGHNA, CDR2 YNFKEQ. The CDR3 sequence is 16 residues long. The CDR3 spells CASSQDRAGLGYGYTF. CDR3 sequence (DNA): TGTGCCAGCAGCCAAGATCGGGCAGGGCTGGGGTATGGCTACACCTTC.

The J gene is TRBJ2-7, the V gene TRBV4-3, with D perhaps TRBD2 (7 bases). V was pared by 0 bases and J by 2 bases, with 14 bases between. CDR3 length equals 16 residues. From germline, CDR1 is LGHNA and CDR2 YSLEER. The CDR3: CASSQERGGLTYEQYF. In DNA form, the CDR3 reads TGCGCCAGCAGCCAAGAACGCGGGGGCCTAACCTACGAGCAGTACTTC.

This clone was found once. CDR3 coding DNA: TGTGCCAGCTCACCACCGAACATTGAAGAGACCCAGTACTTC. Its protein product is CASSPPNIEETQYF. The chain combines TRBV18 with TRBJ2-5; D uncertain. Trimming shortened V by 0 bases and J by 3 bases, and 8 bases separated the two germline ends. The CDR3 totals 14 residues. CDR1 is KGHSH, CDR2 LQKENI, per germline.

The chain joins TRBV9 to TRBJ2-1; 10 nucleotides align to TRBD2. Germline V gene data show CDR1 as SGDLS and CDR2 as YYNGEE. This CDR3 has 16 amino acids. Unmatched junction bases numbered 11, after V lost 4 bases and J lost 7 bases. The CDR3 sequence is CASSPPGLALSNEQFF. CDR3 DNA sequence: TGTGCCAGCAGCCCTCCGGGACTAGCGCTTTCAAATGAGCAGTTCTTC.

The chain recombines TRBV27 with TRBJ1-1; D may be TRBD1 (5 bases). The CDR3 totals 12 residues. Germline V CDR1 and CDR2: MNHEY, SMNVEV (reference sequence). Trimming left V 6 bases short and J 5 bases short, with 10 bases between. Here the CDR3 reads CASRGHGTEAFF. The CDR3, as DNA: TGTGCCAGCAGGGGGCATGGAACTGAAGCTTTCTTT.

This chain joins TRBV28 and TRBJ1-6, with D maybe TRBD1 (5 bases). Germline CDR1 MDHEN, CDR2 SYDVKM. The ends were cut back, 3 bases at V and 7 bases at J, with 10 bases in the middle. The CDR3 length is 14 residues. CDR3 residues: CASSFGGMNSPLHF. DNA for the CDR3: TGTGCCAGCAGTTTTGGGGGGATGAATTCACCCCTCCACTTT.

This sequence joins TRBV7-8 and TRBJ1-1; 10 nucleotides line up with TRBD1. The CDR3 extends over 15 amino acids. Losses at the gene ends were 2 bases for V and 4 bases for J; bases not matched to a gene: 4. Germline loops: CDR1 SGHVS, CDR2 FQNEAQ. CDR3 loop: CASSLKTGGVTEAFF. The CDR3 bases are TGTGCCAGCAGCTTAAAGACAGGGGGCGTCACTGAAGCTTTCTTT.

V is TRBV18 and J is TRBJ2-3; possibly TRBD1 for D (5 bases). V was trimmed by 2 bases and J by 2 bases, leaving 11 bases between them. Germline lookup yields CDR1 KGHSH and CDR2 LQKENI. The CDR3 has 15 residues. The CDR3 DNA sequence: TGTGCCAGCTCACCAACTCTACAGGCCACAGATACGCAGTATTTT. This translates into CASSPTLQATDTQYF.

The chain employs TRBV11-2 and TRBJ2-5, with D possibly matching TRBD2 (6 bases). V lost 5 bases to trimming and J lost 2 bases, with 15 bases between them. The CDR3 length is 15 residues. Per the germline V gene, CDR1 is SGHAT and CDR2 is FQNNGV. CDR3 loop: CASSRAGYPQETQYF. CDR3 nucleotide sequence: TGTGCCAGCAGCCGGGCGGGGTACCCTCAAGAGACCCAGTACTTC.

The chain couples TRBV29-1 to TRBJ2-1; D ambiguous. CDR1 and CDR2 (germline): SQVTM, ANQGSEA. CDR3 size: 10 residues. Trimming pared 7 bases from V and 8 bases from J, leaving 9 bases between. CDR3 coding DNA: TGCAGCGGAAGTGACTATGAGCAGTTCTTC. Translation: CSGSDYEQFF.